This paragraph reports one T cell receptor beta chain. Its antigen remains unidentified. The data stem from a study of OX40 agonist ivuxolimab in advanced cancers. Clones were sequenced by immunoSEQ multiplex PCR, and TCRdb holds only the in-frame ones, with some missing. The sample holds under 40,000 clones, around 90% seen once. Points from the study as a whole: Within 6 weeks, CD4+ and CD8+ blood T cells expanded clonally at 0.1 to 3.0 mg/kg.

CDR3 size: 14 residues. Trimming cost V 5 bases and J 2 bases, with 13 bases left between them. Germline assignment: CDR1 MNHEY and CDR2 SVGAGI. The source material was CD4+ or CD8+ T cells sorted from blood, sampled in a trial of the OX40 agonist ivuxolimab. The chain is built from TRBV6-5 and TRBJ2-7, with D maybe TRBD1 (6 bases). This clonotype was obtained from an adult with an advanced solid tumor such as melanoma, head and neck, liver or kidney cancer. CDR3 DNA sequence: TGTGCCAGCAGTCCAAGGACAGCACCCTACGAGCAGTACTTC. The encoded protein is CASSPRTAPYEQYF.